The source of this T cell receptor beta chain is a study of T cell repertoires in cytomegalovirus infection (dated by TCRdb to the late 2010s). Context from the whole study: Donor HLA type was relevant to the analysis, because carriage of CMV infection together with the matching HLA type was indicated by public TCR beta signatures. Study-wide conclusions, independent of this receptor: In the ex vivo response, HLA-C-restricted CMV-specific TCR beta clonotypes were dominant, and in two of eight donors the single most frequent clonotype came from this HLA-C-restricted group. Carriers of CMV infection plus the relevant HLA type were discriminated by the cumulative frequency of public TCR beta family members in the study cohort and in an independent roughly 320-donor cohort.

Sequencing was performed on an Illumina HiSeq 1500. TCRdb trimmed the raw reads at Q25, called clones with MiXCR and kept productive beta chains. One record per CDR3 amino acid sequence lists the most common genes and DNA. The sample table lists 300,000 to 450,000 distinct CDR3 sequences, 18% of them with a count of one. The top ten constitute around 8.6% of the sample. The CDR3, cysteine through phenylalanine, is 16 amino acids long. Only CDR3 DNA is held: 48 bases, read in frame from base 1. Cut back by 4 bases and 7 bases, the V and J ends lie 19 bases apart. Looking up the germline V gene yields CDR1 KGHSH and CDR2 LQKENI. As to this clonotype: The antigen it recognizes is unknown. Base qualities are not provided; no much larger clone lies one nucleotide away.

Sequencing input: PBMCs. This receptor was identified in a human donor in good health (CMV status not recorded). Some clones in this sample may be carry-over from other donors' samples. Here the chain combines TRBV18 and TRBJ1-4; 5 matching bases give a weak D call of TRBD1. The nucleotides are TGTGCCAGCTCACTATACGAACAGAAAGGGGCTGAAAAACTGTTTTTT. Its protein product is CASSLYEQKGAEKLFF.